Presented here are 8 T cell receptor beta chains from one specimen sequenced in a study of early stage breast cancer tumors. Measured with immunoSEQ multiplex PCR; TCRdb has only the in-frame clones, and not every one. The table records about 51,000 clones, around 80% of them present only once. The sample consisted of blood. All receptors come from a person between 35 and 49 years old with breast cancer.

The J gene is TRBJ2-3, the V gene TRBV7-2; D gene uncertain. The CDR3 is 12 residues long. V shed 1 base and J shed 6 bases, with 5 bases lying between them. Germline V gives CDR1 SGHTA, CDR2 FQGNSA. The CDR3 is CASSLDVDTQYF. The CDR3 DNA is TGTGCCAGCAGCTTAGACGTTGATACGCAGTATTTT.

The CDR3 DNA follows: TGTGCCAGCTCACCGGGACAGGCCTCAAACGAGCAGTACTTC. Its translation: CASSPGQASNEQYF. The genes are TRBV18 and TRBJ2-7, with 8 positions matching TRBD1. Losses at the gene ends were 3 bases for V and 5 bases for J; bases not matched to a gene: 6. The CDR3 runs 14 residues. Germline CDR1 KGHSH, CDR2 LQKENI.

The chain couples TRBV10-1 to TRBJ2-1; possible D gene TRBD2, 5 bases. This CDR3 contains 16 residues. V lost 0 bases and J 0 bases, leaving 9 bases between the germline ends. The germline CDR1 and CDR2 sequences are WNHNN and SYGVQD (reference sequence). In nucleotides, the CDR3 is TGCGCCAGCAGTGAGTCGAGTAGCGCCTCCTACAATGAGCAGTTCTTC. It yields the protein CASSESSSASYNEQFF.

The V call is TRBV7-9, the J call TRBJ2-3, with 11 bases that match TRBD2. V trimming: 5 bases; J trimming: 5 bases; junction bases outside the gene matches: 6. The CDR3 covers 15 residues. CDR1 and CDR2 (germline): SEHNR, FQNEAQ (reference sequence). The CDR3 sequence: CASSDSGRALDTQYF. The DNA for the CDR3 is TGTGCCAGCAGCGATAGCGGGAGGGCCCTAGATACGCAGTATTTT.

The chain couples TRBV19 to TRBJ2-6; weak D call: TRBD1 (6 bases). The CDR3 has 20 amino acids. Germline assignment: CDR1 LNHDA and CDR2 SQIVND (reference sequence). The CDR3, as DNA: TGTGCAGTAGCAAGTCCCAGGGGTGCAGTGGGGCACTCTGGGGCCAACGTCCTGACTTTC. This gives the protein CAVASPRGAVGHSGANVLTF.

The chain links TRBV6-6 to TRBJ2-1; a possible D gene is TRBD2 (5 bases). Germline-derived CDR1 and CDR2 are MNHNY and SVGAGI (reference sequence). V gave up 6 bases and J gave up 3 bases, with 12 bases separating them. This CDR3 contains 14 residues. This chain's CDR3 is CASSLARVYNEQFF. The CDR3 nucleotides read TGTGCCAGCAGCTTAGCGAGAGTCTACAATGAGCAGTTCTTC.

The rearrangement joins TRBV5-6 to TRBJ2-1; a weak D match, TRBD2 (5 bases). This CDR3 spans 15 amino acids. V was clipped by 5 bases and J by 0 bases, with 12 bases between them. Germline values: CDR1 SGHDT, CDR2 YYEEEE. CDR3 DNA sequence: TGTGCCAGCAGAGGTGAAGCGGACTCCTACAATGAGCAGTTCTTC. Amino acids: CASRGEADSYNEQFF.

The chain has TRBV7-6 and TRBJ2-3; either TRBD1 or TRBD2 may fit D (5 bases each). V lost 5 bases and J 2 bases, leaving 11 bases between the germline ends. Germline V CDR1 and CDR2: SGHVS, FNYEAQ. The CDR3 has 14 amino acids. The CDR3 sequence is CASSLFGTTDTQYF. CDR3 DNA sequence: TGTGCCAGCAGCCTCTTCGGGACCACAGATACGCAGTATTTT. Using reference TRBV7-6 and TRBJ2-3 for the parts outside the CDR3, the full variable domain is GAGVSQSPRYKVTKRGQDVALRCDPISGHVSLYWYRQALGQGPEFLTYFNYEAQQDKSGLPNDRFSAERPEGSISTLTIQRTEQRDSAMYRCASSLFGTTDTQYFGPGTRLTVL.